The rows below give T cell receptor beta chains drawn from one sample of a study of T cells in Graves' hyperthyroidism and ophthalmopathy. TCRdb re-called the multiplex PCR reads through MiXCR, storing one row per CDR3 protein. The sample yields some 600,000 distinct CDR3 sequences, over 11% seen once. Specimen: blood. All receptors come from a young woman with Graves' hyperthyroidism that later progressed to Graves' ophthalmopathy. CDR3s include the opening cysteine and the closing phenylalanine or tryptophan. D genes are given only for firm matches. Part of the rows lack a size; the others show once, few, many or a class for expanded clones.

J	size	V	D	DNA	CDR3
TRBJ2-7	many	TRBV5-1	TRBD1	TGCGCCAGCAGGCGGACAGGGAACGAGCAGTACTTC	CASRRTGNEQYF
TRBJ2-3	-	TRBV28	TRBD2	TGTGCCAGCACGGGACTAGCGGGGAACACAGATACGCAGTATTTT	CASTGLAGNTDTQYF
TRBJ1-1	many	TRBV28	-	TGTGCCAGCAGTCCCCGCGGAGGCATGAACACTGAAGCTTTCTTT	CASSPRGGMNTEAFF
TRBJ1-1	many	TRBV5-5	-	TGTGCCAGCAGCCCCATAGCAGAAGTGAACACTGAAGCTTTCTTT	CASSPIAEVNTEAFF
TRBJ1-4	many	TRBV27	TRBD1	TGTGCCAGCTCCCGACAGGGAAGTAATGAAAAACTGTTTTTT	CASSRQGSNEKLFF
TRBJ2-1	-	TRBV28	TRBD2	TGTGCCAGCAGTTCCCGACTAGCGGGCCGTAGCTCCTACAATGAGCAGTTCTTC	CASSSRLAGRSSYNEQFF
TRBJ2-2	many	TRBV18	-	TGTGCCAGCTCACCACGAGATTATTCCGGGGAGCTGTTTTTT	CASSPRDYSGELFF
TRBJ2-6	many	TRBV12-3/TRBV12-4	-	TGTGCCAGCAGCAACTACCGCAGGGGACATAGTTCTGGGGCCAACGTCCTGACTTTC	CASSNYRRGHSSGANVLTF
TRBJ2-7	-	TRBV7-9	-	TGTGCCAGCTCCCGGGAGACGATGGGGGAGCAGTACTTC	CASSRETMGEQYF
TRBJ2-3	many	TRBV24-1	TRBD1	TGTGCCACCAGTGATTGGGACAGGGAAACAGATACGCAGTATTTT	CATSDWDRETDTQYF
TRBJ2-1	once	TRBV4-1	-	TGCGCCATCAGCCAAGGTGTCCTTTACAATGAGCAGTTCTTC	CAISQGVLYNEQFF
TRBJ2-3	few	TRBV6-1	TRBD1	TGTGCCAGCAGTCCCCGGACAGGAAAAAGGACAGATACGCAGTATTTT	CASSPRTGKRTDTQYF
TRBJ1-1	few	TRBV19	-	TGTGCCAGTAGTATCGGACAGTACACTGAAGCTTTCTTT	CASSIGQYTEAFF
TRBJ2-1	many	TRBV27	-	TGTGCCAGCAGTGGGGGGTTGATGACCTCTCAATGGGAGCAGTTCTTC	CASSGGLMTSQWEQFF
TRBJ1-3	-	TRBV20-1	-	TGCAGTGCGCCTACAGCCTCTGGAAACACCATATATTTT	CSAPTASGNTIYF
TRBJ2-7	many	TRBV12-3/TRBV12-4	TRBD2	TGTGCCAGCAGTTTAGGGACTAGCGGGAAATCGAGATCTTTCTACGAGCAGTACTTC	CASSLGTSGKSRSFYEQYF
TRBJ2-5	many	TRBV11-2	-	TGTGCCAGCAGTCGTATTGAAGAGACCCAGTACTTC	CASSRIEETQYF
TRBJ1-6	many	TRBV2	-	TGTGCCGGCGGGCCCTCCTATAATTCACCCCTCCACTTT	CAGGPSYNSPLHF
TRBJ1-2	many	TRBV6-2/TRBV6-3	-	TGTGCCAGCACCAAACCTAACAGGGATCCAAATGGCTACACCTTC	CASTKPNRDPNGYTF
TRBJ2-7	-	TRBV10-1	-	TGCGCCAGCAGTGACGTGCTAGAAGGCGAGCAGTACTTC	CASSDVLEGEQYF
TRBJ2-1	many	TRBV11-3	TRBD1	TGTGCCAGCAGCCTCACACCCGGGACAGCCTACAATGAGCAGTTCTTC	CASSLTPGTAYNEQFF
TRBJ2-7	-	TRBV3-1	TRBD1	TGTGCCAGCAGCCAAGTCGGGACAGGGAATCTCCACGAGCAGTACTTC	CASSQVGTGNLHEQYF
TRBJ1-6	many	TRBV7-8	-	TGTGCCAGCAGCTTGCAGGAACGGGGGAATTCACCCCTCCACTTT	CASSLQERGNSPLHF
TRBJ2-1	many	TRBV6-2/TRBV6-3	TRBD2	TGTGCCAGCGTGACTAGCGGGAGGGCCTCCTCCTACAATGAGCAGTTCTTC	CASVTSGRASSYNEQFF
TRBJ2-5	-	TRBV4-3	-	TGCGCCAGCAGCCTAGCGTATCAATTTTACCAAGAGACCCAGTACTTC	CASSLAYQFYQETQYF
TRBJ2-1	-	TRBV6-5	-	TGTGCCAGCAGTTACGGCGGCCAGAGGGATGAGCAGTTCTTC	CASSYGGQRDEQFF
TRBJ1-2	few	TRBV7-2	TRBD1	TGTGCCAGCAGCGGAGGGACAGGGTGGGGTGGCTACACCTTC	CASSGGTGWGGYTF
TRBJ2-2	few	TRBV27	TRBD2	TGTGCCAGCAGTCCCCAAGGGAGGGGGAACACCGGGGAGCTGTTTTTT	CASSPQGRGNTGELFF
TRBJ1-6	many	TRBV20-1	TRBD1	TGCAGTGCTAGAGGAGGCTCCGGGACAGACTCCTATAATTCACCCCTCCACTTT	CSARGGSGTDSYNSPLHF
TRBJ2-1	-	TRBV19	TRBD1	TGTGCCAGTTTTGGACAGGGAAACTTATACTCCTACAATGAGCAGTTCTTC	CASFGQGNLYSYNEQFF
TRBJ1-1	-	TRBV18	-	TGTGCCAGCTCACTATCTCCGGGCCTCCAGGGCACTGAAGCTTTCTTT	CASSLSPGLQGTEAFF
TRBJ2-5	many	TRBV10-3	TRBD2	TGTGCCATCAGAATAGCGGGAGAGGAGACCCAGTACTTC	CAIRIAGEETQYF
TRBJ2-5	many	TRBV3-1	TRBD2	TGTGCCAGCAGCCTTAGCGGGAAAGTGAGAGAGACCCAGTACTTC	CASSLSGKVRETQYF
TRBJ2-7	few	TRBV29-1	TRBD2	TGCAGCGTTCAACAACGACTAGCGGGAGATAACGAGCAGTACTTC	CSVQQRLAGDNEQYF
TRBJ1-4	few	TRBV15	-	TGTGCCACCAGCAGAGACCCGCAGGGAAGTAGAGAAAAACTGTTTTTT	CATSRDPQGSREKLFF
TRBJ1-5	many	TRBV6-2/TRBV6-3	TRBD1	TGTGCCAGCCAGGACAGGTCCGATCAGCCCCAGCATTTT	CASQDRSDQPQHF
TRBJ1-6	-	TRBV24-1	-	TGTGCCACCAGTGAGTCCTATAATTCACCCCTCCACTTT	CATSESYNSPLHF
TRBJ2-5	many	TRBV7-9	-	TGTGCCAGCAGCTCCTTTAGCGGCGGCGAGACCCAGTACTTC	CASSSFSGGETQYF
TRBJ2-7	many	TRBV12-3/TRBV12-4	-	TGTGCCAGCAGTCACATAGGGGGGACCCCCCCGTACGAGCAGTACTTC	CASSHIGGTPPYEQYF
TRBJ2-3	-	TRBV7-2	-	TGTGCCAGCAGCTTAGACGTCGATAGCACAGATACGCAGTATTTT	CASSLDVDSTDTQYF
TRBJ1-2	many	TRBV7-8	-	TGTGCCAGCAGCTTAGATAATAACTATGGCTACACCTTC	CASSLDNNYGYTF
TRBJ2-3	once	TRBV4-3	-	TGCGCCAGCAGCCAAGATCGGGGAACTAGGGGCTGGGCAGATACGCAGTATTTT	CASSQDRGTRGWADTQYF
TRBJ2-5	many	TRBV6-1	-	TGTGCCAGCAGTGCGTTTGGGTACTTAGTCCAAGAGACCCAGTACTTC	CASSAFGYLVQETQYF
TRBJ1-4	many	TRBV6-5	-	TGTGCCAGCAGTTATCGGGGGACAACTAATGAAAAACTGTTTTTT	CASSYRGTTNEKLFF
TRBJ2-5	many	TRBV2	-	TGTGCCAGCCTTTGGGGGGACCAAGAGACCCAGTACTTC	CASLWGDQETQYF